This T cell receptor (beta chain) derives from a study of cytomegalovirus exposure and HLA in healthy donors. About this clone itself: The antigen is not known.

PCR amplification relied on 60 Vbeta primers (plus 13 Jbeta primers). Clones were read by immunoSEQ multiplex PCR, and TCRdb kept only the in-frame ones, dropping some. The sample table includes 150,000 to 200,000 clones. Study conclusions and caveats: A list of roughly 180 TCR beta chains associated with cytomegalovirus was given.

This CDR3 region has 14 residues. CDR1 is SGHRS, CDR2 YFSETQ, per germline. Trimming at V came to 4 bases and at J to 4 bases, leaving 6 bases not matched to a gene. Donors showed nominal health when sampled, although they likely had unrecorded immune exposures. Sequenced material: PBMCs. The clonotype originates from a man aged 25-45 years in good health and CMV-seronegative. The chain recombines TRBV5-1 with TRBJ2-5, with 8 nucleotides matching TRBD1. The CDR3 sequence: CASSPDRASETQYF. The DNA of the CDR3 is TGCGCCAGCAGCCCGGACAGGGCCTCAGAGACCCAGTACTTC.